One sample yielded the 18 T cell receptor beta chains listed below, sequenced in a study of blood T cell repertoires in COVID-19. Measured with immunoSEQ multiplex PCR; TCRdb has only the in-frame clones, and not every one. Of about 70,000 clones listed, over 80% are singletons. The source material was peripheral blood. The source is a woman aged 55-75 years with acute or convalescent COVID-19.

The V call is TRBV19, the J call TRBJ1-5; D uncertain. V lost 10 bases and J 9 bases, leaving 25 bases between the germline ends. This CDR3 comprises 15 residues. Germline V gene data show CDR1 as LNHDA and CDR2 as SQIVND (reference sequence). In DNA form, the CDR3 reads TGTGCCACTAAGGCCGCGGTGGGAGGGTATCTGCCCCAGCATTTT. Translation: CATKAAVGGYLPQHF.

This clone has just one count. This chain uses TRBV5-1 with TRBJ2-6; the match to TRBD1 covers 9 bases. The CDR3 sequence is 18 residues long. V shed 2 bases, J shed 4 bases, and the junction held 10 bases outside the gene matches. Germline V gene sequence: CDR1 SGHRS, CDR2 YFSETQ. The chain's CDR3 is CASSLSGQGISGANVLTF. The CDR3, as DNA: TGCGCCAGCAGCTTATCTGGACAGGGGATATCGGGGGCCAACGTCCTGACTTTC.

The CDR3 DNA sequence: TGTGCCAGCAGCAAGGGGTCGGACTACGAGCAGTACTTC. Protein sequence: CASSKGSDYEQYF. This chain uses TRBV12-3 or TRBV12-4 with TRBJ2-7; tentative D call: TRBD1 (5 bases). The V gene lost 6 bases and the J gene lost 3 bases, with 12 bases spanning the gap. The CDR3 totals 13 residues.

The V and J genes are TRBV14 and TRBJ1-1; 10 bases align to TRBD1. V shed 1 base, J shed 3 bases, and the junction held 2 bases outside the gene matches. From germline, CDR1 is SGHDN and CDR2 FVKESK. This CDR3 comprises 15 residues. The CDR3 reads CASSQGDRGHTEAFF. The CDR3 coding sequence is TGTGCCAGCAGCCAAGGTGACAGGGGGCACACTGAAGCTTTCTTT.

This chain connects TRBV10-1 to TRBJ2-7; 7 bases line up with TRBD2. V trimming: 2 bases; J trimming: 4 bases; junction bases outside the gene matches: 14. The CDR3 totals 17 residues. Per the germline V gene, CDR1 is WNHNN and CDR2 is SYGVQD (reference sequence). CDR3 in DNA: TGCGCCAGCAGTGAGGGCCACTATCGGGGGGAGTATTACGAGCAGTACTTC. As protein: CASSEGHYRGEYYEQYF.

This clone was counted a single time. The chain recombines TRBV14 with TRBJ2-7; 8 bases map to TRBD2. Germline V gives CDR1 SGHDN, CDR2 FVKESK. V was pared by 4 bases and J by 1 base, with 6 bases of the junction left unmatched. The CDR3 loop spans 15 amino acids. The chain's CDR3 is CASSPGGGQSYEQYF. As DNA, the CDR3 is TGTGCCAGCAGCCCCGGCGGGGGGCAGTCCTACGAGCAGTACTTC.

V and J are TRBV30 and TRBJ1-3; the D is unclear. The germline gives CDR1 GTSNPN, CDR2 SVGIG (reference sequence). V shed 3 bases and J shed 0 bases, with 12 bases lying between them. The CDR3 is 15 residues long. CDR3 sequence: CAWRQVTISGNTIYF. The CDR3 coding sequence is TGTGCCTGGAGGCAAGTGACAATCTCTGGAAACACCATATATTTT.

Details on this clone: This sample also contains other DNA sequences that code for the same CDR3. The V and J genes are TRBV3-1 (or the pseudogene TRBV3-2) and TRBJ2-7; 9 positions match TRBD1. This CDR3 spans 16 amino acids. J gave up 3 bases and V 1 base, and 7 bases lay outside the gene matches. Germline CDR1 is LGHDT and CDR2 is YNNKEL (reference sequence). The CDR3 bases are TGTGCCAGCAGCCAAGTACCGGGACAGGGTGTCTACGAGCAGTACTTC. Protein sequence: CASSQVPGQGVYEQYF.

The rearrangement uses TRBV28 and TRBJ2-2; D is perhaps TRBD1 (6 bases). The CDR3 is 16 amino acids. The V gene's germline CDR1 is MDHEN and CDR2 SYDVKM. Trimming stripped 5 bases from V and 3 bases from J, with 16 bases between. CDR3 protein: CASSLLRGADTGELFF. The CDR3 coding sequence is TGTGCCAGCAGTCTACTCAGGGGCGCCGACACCGGGGAGCTGTTTTTT.

The CDR3 DNA sequence: TGTGCCAGTAGTATGATTACGTCGGGCAATGAGCAGTTCTTC. Its protein product is CASSMITSGNEQFF. This chain uses TRBV19 with TRBJ2-1; D uncertain. The CDR3 sequence is 14 residues long. In germline, CDR1 is LNHDA, CDR2 SQIVND (reference sequence). V was clipped by 3 bases and J by 6 bases, with 12 bases between them.

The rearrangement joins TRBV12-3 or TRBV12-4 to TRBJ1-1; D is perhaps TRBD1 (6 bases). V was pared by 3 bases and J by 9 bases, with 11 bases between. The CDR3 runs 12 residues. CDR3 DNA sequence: TGTGCCAGCAGTTTTCCTGGGACACAAGCTTTCTTT. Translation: CASSFPGTQAFF.

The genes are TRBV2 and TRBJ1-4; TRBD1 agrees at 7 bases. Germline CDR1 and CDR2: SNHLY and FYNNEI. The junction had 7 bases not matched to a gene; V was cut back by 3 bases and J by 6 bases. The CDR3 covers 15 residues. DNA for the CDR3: TGTGCCAGCAGTGACACCGGGACAGCCGATGAAAAACTGTTTTTT. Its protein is CASSDTGTADEKLFF.

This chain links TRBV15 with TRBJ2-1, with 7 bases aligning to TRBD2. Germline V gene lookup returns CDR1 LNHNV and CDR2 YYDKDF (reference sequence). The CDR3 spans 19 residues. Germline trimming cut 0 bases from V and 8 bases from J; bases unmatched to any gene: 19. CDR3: CATSRDRVQTGGREDEQFF. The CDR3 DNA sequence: TGTGCCACCAGCAGAGATCGGGTACAAACGGGAGGCCGGGAGGATGAGCAGTTCTTC.

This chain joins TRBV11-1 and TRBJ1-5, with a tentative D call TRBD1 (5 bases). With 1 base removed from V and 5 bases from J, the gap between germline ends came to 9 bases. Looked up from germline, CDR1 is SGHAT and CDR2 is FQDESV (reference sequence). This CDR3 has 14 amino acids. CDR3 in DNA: TGTGCCAGCAGCTTAGGCACACAGGATCAGCCCCAGCATTTT. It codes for CASSLGTQDQPQHF.

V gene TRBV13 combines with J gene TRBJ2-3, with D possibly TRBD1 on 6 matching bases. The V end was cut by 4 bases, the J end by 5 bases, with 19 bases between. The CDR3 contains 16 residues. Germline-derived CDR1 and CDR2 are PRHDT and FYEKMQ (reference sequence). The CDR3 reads CASSSRQAKRVDTQYF. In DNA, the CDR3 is TGTGCCAGCAGCTCCCGACAGGCAAAAAGGGTAGATACGCAGTATTTT.

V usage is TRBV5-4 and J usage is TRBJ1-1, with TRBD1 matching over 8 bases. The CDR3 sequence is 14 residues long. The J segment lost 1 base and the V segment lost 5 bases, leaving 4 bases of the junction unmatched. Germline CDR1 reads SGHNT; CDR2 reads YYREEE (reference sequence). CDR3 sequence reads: CASRRDRSNTEAFF. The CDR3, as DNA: TGTGCCAGCAGAAGGGACAGGTCGAACACTGAAGCTTTCTTT.

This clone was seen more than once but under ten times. For the CDR3, the DNA is TGTGCCAGCAGCTGGAGACGGCCGGCGGGCGAGCAGTACTTC. It is translated as CASSWRRPAGEQYF. The chain employs TRBV5-6 and TRBJ2-7, with a possible D match to TRBD2 (5 bases). V gave up 3 bases and J gave up 6 bases, with 16 bases separating them. This CDR3 spans 14 amino acids. CDR1 is SGHDT, CDR2 YYEEEE, per germline.

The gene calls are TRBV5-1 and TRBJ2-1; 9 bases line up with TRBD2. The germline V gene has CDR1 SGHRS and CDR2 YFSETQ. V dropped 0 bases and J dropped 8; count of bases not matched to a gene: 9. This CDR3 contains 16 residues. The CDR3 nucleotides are TGCGCCAGCAGCTTGGGACTTAGCGGGAGTGTCGATGAGCAGTTCTTC. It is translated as CASSLGLSGSVDEQFF.